The present entry profiles one T cell receptor (beta chain) with its context. The antigen is undetermined. The CDR3 loop spans 15 amino acids. Per the germline V gene, CDR1 is PRHDT and CDR2 is FYEKMQ (reference sequence). V lost 4 bases and J 8 bases, leaving 17 bases between the germline ends. The PCR used 60 Vbeta and 13 Jbeta primers. This table comes from immunoSEQ multiplex PCR, and its TCRdb copy is limited to in-frame clones, with some not included. Its clone listing holds over 100,000 clones. The sample is drawn from a study of cytomegalovirus exposure and HLA in healthy donors. Findings of the study overall: Sequencing had likely introduced a cluster of highly shared sequence variants as an artifact.

The rearrangement uses TRBV13 and TRBJ1-4, with D maybe TRBD1 (5 bases). This clonotype originated in a man younger than 40 in good health and CMV-seronegative. Sequenced sample: PBMCs. CDR3 nucleotides: TGTGCCAGCAGCTCCCGGGGACTCCTCGCGGAAAAACTGTTTTTT. It is translated as CASSSRGLLAEKLFF.